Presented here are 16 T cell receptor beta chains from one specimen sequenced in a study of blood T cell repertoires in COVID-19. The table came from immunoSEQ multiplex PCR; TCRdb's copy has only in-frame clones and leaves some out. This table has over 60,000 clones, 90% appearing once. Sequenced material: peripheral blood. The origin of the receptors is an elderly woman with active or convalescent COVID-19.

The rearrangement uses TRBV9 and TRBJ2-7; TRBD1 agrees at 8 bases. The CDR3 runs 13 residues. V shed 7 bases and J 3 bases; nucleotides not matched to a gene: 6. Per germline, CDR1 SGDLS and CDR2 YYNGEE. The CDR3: CASQPGQGYEQYF. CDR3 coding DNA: TGTGCCAGCCAACCCGGACAGGGCTACGAGCAGTACTTC.

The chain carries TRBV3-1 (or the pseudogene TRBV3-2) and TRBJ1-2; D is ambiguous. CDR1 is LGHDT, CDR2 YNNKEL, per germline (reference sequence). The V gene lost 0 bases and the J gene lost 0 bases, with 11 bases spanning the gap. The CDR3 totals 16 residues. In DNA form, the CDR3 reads TGTGCCAGCAGCCAAGATACTGGCAGGCCTAACTATGGCTACACCTTC. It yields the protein CASSQDTGRPNYGYTF.

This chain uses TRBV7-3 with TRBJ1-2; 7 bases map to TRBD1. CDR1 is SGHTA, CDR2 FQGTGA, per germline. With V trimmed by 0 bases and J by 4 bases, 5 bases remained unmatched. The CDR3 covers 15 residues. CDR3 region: CASSLTTGSGYGYTF. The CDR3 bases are TGTGCCAGCAGCTTAACGACAGGGTCCGGCTATGGCTACACCTTC.

CDR3 amino acids: CATSRDRTQYF. The CDR3 bases are TGTGCCACCAGTCGAGACAGGACGCAGTATTTT. J is TRBJ2-3 and V is TRBV24-1, with D maybe TRBD1 (6 bases). This CDR3 has 11 residues. Between the trimmed V and J ends, which lost 6 bases and 9 bases, there was a span of 9 bases. CDR1 and CDR2 (germline): KGHDR, SFDVKD.

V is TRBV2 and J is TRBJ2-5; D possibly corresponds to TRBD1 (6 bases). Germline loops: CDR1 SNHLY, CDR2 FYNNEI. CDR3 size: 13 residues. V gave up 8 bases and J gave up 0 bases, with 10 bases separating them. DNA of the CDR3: TGTGCCAGCGAATACAGGGACCAAGAGACCCAGTACTTC. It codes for CASEYRDQETQYF. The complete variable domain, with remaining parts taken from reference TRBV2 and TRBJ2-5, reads EPEVTQTPSHQVTQMGQEVILRCVPISNHLYFYWYRQILGQKVEFLVSFYNNEISEKSEIFDDQFSVERPDGSNFTLKIRSTKLEDSAMYFCASEYRDQETQYFGPGTRLLVL.

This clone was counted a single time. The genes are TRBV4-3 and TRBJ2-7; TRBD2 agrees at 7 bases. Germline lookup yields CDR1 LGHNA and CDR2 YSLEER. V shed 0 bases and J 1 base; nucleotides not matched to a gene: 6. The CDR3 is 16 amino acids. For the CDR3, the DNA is TGCGCCAGCAGCCAAGATAGGCTAGCGGTATCCTACGAGCAGTACTTC. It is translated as CASSQDRLAVSYEQYF.

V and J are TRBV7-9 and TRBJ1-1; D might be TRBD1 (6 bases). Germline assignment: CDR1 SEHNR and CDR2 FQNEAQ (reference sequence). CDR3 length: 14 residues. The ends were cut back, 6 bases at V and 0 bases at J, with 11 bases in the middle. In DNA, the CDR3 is TGTGCCAGCAGGGGGGCGTTAGTGAACACTGAAGCTTTCTTT. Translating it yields CASRGALVNTEAFF. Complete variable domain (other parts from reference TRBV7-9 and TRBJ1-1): DTGVSQNPRHKITKRGQNVTFRCDPISEHNRLYWYRQTLGQGPEFLTYFQNEAQLEKSRLLSDRFSAERPKGSFSTLEIQRTEQGDSAMYLCASRGALVNTEAFFGQGTRLTVV.

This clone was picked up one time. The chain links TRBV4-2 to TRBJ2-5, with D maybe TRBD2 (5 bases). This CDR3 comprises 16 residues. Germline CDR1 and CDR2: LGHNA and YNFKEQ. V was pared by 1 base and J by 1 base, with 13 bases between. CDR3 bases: TGTGCCAGCAGCCAAGTCGGGCAGGCGGGCCAAGAGACCCAGTACTTC. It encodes CASSQVGQAGQETQYF.

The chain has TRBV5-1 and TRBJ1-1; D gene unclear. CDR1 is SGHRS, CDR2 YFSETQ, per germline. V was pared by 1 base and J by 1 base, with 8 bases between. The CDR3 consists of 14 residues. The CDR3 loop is CASSLLSKNTEAFF. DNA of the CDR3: TGCGCCAGCAGCTTGCTGAGCAAGAACACTGAAGCTTTCTTT. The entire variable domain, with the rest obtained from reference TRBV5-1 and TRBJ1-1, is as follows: KAGVTQTPRYLIKTRGQQVTLSCSPISGHRSVSWYQQTPGQGLQFLFEYFSETQRNKGNFPGRFSGRQFSNSRSEMNVSTLELGDSALYLCASSLLSKNTEAFFGQGTRLTVV.

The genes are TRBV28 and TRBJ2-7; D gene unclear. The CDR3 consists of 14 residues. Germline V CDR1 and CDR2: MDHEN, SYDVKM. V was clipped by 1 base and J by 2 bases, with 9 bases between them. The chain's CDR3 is CASSLFAETYEQYF. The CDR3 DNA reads TGTGCCAGCAGTTTATTTGCGGAGACCTACGAGCAGTACTTC.

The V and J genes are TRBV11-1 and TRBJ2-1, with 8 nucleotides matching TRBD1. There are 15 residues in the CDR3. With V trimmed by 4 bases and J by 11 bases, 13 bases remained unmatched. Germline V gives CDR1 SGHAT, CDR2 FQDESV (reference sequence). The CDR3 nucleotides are TGTGCCAGCAGCTCCAGGGGGCGCCTGGATTGGAAGCAGTTCTTC. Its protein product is CASSSRGRLDWKQFF.

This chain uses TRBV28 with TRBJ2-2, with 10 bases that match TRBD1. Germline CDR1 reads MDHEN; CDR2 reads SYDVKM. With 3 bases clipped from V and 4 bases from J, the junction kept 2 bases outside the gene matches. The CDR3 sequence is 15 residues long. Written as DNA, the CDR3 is TGTGCCAGCAGTTTCCGGGACAGGGGCACCGGGGAGCTGTTTTTT. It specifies CASSFRDRGTGELFF.

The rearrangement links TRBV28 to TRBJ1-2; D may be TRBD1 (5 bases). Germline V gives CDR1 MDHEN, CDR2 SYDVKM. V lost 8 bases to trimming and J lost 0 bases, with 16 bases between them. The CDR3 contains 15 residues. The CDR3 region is CASQTAGVTNYGYTF. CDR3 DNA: TGTGCCAGCCAGACAGCGGGGGTGACTAACTATGGCTACACCTTC.

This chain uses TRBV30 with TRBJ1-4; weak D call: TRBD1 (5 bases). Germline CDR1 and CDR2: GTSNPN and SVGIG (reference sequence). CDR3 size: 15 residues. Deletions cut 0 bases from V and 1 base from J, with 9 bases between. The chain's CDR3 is CAWSVGQGTNEKLFF. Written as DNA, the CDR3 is TGTGCCTGGAGTGTAGGTCAGGGAACTAATGAAAAACTGTTTTTT.

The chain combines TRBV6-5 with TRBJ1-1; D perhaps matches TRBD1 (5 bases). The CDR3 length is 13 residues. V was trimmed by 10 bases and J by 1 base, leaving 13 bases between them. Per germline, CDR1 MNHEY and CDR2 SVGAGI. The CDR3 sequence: CATRQLSNTEAFF. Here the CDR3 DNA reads TGTGCCACCAGACAGCTTTCGAACACTGAAGCTTTCTTT.

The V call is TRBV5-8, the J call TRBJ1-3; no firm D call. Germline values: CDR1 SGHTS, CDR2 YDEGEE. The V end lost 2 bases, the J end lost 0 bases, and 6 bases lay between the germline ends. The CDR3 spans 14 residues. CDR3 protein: CASSFQVSGNTIYF. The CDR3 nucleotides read TGTGCCAGCAGCTTCCAGGTCTCTGGAAACACCATATATTTT.